This T cell receptor (beta chain) was retrieved from a study of shared clonotypes between healthy human individuals. Generated by immunoSEQ multiplex PCR, the TCRdb table keeps only in-frame clones and is missing some. Of around 2.1 million clones in the sample, just over 90% are singletons; the top ten hold about 1.8%. Selected positively for CCR7 and CD45RO-negative, naive CD8 cells excluded terminally differentiated effector memory CD45RA+ cells. Every contributor of samples was a Caucasian grown-up residing in Nashville, Tennessee. The V end lost 6 bases, the J end lost 7 bases, and 9 bases lay between the germline ends. Germline V gene data show CDR1 as LNHNV and CDR2 as YYDKDF (reference sequence). This CDR3 is built from 11 residues. Findings of the study overall: Sampling covered blood only; tissue repertoires likely differ. Rarefaction showed sorted-subset sequencing was incomplete despite large depth.

As concerns this clone: Its antigen is as yet unknown.

Sequencing was carried out using naive CD8+ T cells from PBMCs. This sequence joins TRBV15 and TRBJ1-1, with TRBD1 as a possible D gene (5 bases). The clonotype was recovered from a young man in good health. Some clones in this sample may be carry-over from other donors' samples. The CDR3 spells CATRDTFEAFF. CDR3 nucleotide sequence: TGTGCCACCAGGGACACCTTTGAAGCTTTCTTT. The complete variable domain, with remaining parts taken from reference TRBV15 and TRBJ1-1, reads DAMVIQNPRYQVTQFGKPVTLSCSQTLNHNVMYWYQQKSSQAPKLLFHYYDKDFNNEADTPDNFQSRRPNTSFCFLDIRSPGLGDTAMYLCATRDTFEAFFGQGTRLTVV.